This is a list of T cell receptor beta chains from one sample in a study of post-analysis software for immune sequencing data. MiXCR was run by TCRdb on the PCR reads, yielding one entry per CDR3 protein. The sample includes about 820,000 distinct CDR3 sequences, 53% of them seen just once. Sequences were obtained from blood. These receptors were obtained from a girl aged 5 to 17 with multiple sclerosis. Each CDR3 is given with its conserved first and last residue. D genes are given only for firm matches. Size values are once, few and many counts, or a class for expanded clones, and some rows have none.

>NA|NA|TRBJ1-5|TRBV5-6
TGTGCCAGCAGTCAGGGGCGGAATCAGCCCCAGCATTTT
CASSQGRNQPQHF
>NA|NA|TRBJ2-7|TRBV25-1
TGTGCCAGCAGTGGAGGACGGATGGTGGGGCCTTACGAGCAGTACTTC
CASSGGRMVGPYEQYF
>NA|NA|TRBJ1-2|TRBV18
TGTGCCAGTTCCCCAGGTCGCGACTATGGCTACACCTTC
CASSPGRDYGYTF
>TRBD1|NA|TRBJ1-1|TRBV4-1
TGCGCCAGCAGCCACCCCACAGGGGTGAACACTGAAGCTTTCTTT
CASSHPTGVNTEAFF
>NA|NA|TRBJ2-1|TRBV12-3/TRBV12-4
TGTGCCAGCAGCCCTCGGGGGAGTATATCCTACAATGAGCAGTTCTTC
CASSPRGSISYNEQFF
>NA|NA|TRBJ2-3|TRBV29-1
TGCAGCGTTAATATGGCAGCCACAGATACGCAGTATTTT
CSVNMAATDTQYF
>NA|NA|TRBJ2-5|TRBV7-6
TGTGCCAGCAGCTTAGGGGTCACCTCGTACCAAGAGACCCAGTACTTC
CASSLGVTSYQETQYF
>TRBD2|few|TRBJ2-2|TRBV29-1
TGCAGCGTTGGACGGCTAGCGGGGGGCACCGGGGAGCTGTTTTTT
CSVGRLAGGTGELFF
>TRBD1|NA|TRBJ1-5|TRBV4-1
TGCGCCAGCAGCCAACGACAGGGGGATCAGCCCCAGCATTTT
CASSQRQGDQPQHF
>NA|NA|TRBJ2-5|TRBV15
TGTGCCACCAGCACTAGGGGGGAGACCCAGTACTTC
CATSTRGETQYF
>TRBD1|NA|TRBJ2-5|TRBV2
TGTGCCAGCGGGAAAGACAGGGGGGACCAAGAGACCCAGTACTTC
CASGKDRGDQETQYF
>NA|NA|TRBJ1-5|TRBV7-9
TGTGCCAGCAGCTATACTGGACGGGGAGAATATAGCAATCAGCCCCAGCATTTT
CASSYTGRGEYSNQPQHF
>TRBD2|NA|TRBJ2-3|TRBV2
TGTGCCAGCGCGCGGGGACTAGCGGCCACCCAGAGCACAGATACGCAGTATTTT
CASARGLAATQSTDTQYF
>NA|few|TRBJ2-5|TRBV7-8
TGTGCCAGCATCCCAAGGGGAGAGACCCAGTACTTC
CASIPRGETQYF